This T cell receptor (beta chain) was sequenced in a study of T cells in Graves' hyperthyroidism and ophthalmopathy. The source material, RNA transcripts, was used to amplify TCR beta CDR3 regions. First-round RT-PCR with HTBI primers amplified the TCR CDR3 region. TCRdb recomputed calls from the multiplex PCR reads with MiXCR, one row per CDR3 protein. The repertoire includes under 350,000 distinct CDR3 sequences, over 15% of them detected once, and around 54% sits in the top ten. Patients were aged 18 to 65, had disease duration under 2 months, and had newly diagnosed hyperthyroidism. Germline assignment: CDR1 SGHNT and CDR2 YYREEE (reference sequence). V lost 3 bases and J lost 9; bases outside the gene matches: 6. This CDR3 comprises 15 residues. For this clonotype: Antigen unknown.

General study findings and limits: Model-based prediction identified ophthalmopathy a median roughly 5.9 months prior to its onset.

The clonotype comes from a woman aged 45-65 years with Graves' hyperthyroidism. The chain is built from TRBV5-4 and TRBJ1-6; TRBD1 aligns across 10 bases. Sample: blood. CDR3 loop: CASSYGTGAVSPLHF. The DNA for the CDR3 is TGTGCCAGCAGCTACGGGACAGGGGCTGTTTCACCCCTCCACTTT.